This TCR beta chain was recovered during a study of blood T cell repertoires in COVID-19. CDR1 is LGHDT and CDR2 is YNNKEL in the germline V gene (reference sequence). This CDR3 is 13 amino acids long. Between the trimmed V and J ends, which lost 0 bases and 8 bases, there was a span of 10 bases. Authors' data handling: Cell counts per sample came from amplifying reference gene primers. Sequencing was performed with immunoSEQ multiplex PCR; in TCRdb, only in-frame clones are kept and a portion is missing. V and J calls and clone size are given by that table; D and trimming were obtained from the DNA. Among 150,000 or so clones listed, 80% to 85% were seen once. Individuals aged roughly 18 to 95 years were recruited from about two dozen US areas. Cohort allocation depended upon clinical history that participants reported.

This chain joins TRBV3-1 (or the pseudogene TRBV3-2) and TRBJ1-2; D remains ambiguous. The sample taken for sequencing was PBMCs or T cells enriched from blood (not recorded which). This receptor was taken from a man aged 70-80 years who had been exposed to COVID-19. CDR3: CASSQEYSGGYTF. The CDR3 nucleotides read TGTGCCAGCAGCCAAGAATACAGTGGGGGCTACACCTTC.